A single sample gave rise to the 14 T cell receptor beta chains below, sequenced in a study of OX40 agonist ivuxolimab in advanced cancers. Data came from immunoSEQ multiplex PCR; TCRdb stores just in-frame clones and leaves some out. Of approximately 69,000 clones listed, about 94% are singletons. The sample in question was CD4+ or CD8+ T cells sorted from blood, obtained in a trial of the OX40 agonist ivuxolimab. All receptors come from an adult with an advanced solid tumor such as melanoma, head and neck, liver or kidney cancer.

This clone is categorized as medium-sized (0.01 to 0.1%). CDR3 sequence: CASSDPGGYPTEAFF. DNA of the CDR3: TGTGCCAGCAGTGACCCTGGCGGGTACCCCACTGAAGCTTTCTTT. The chain has TRBV27 and TRBJ1-1; D uncertain. CDR1 and CDR2 (germline): MNHEY, SMNVEV (reference sequence). The CDR3 is 15 residues long. The V end was cut by 5 bases, the J end by 4 bases, with 17 bases between.

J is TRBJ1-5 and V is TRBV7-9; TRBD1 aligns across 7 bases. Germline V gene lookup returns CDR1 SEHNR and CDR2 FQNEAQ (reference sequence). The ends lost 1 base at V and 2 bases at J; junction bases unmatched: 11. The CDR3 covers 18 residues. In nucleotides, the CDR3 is TGTGCCAGCAGCTTAGGAGGGGAGACAGGGTATCGCAATCAGCCCCAGCATTTT. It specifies CASSLGGETGYRNQPQHF.

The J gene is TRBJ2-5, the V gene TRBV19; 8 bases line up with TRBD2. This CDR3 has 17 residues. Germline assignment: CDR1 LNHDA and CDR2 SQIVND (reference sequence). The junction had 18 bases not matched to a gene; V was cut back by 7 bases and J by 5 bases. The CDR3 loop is CASTGRTGTRRGETQYF. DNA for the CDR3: TGTGCCAGTACCGGACGGACCGGGACTAGGAGAGGCGAGACCCAGTACTTC.

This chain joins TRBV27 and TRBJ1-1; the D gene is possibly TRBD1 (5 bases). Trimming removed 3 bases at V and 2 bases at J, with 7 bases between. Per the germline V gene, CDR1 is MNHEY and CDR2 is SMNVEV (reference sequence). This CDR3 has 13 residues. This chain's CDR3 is CASSLGPNTEAFF. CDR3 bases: TGTGCCAGCAGTTTGGGACCCAACACTGAAGCTTTCTTT.

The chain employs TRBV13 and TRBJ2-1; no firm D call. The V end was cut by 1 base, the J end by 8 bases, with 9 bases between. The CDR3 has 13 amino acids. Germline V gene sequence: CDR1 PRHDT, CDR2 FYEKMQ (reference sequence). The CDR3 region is CASSLEAADEQFF. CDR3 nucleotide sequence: TGTGCCAGCAGCTTAGAGGCAGCCGATGAGCAGTTCTTC.

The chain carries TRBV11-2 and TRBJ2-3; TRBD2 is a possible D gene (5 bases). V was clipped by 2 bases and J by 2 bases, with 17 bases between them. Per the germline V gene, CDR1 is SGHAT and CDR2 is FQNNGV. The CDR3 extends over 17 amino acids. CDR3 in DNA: TGTGCCAGCAGCTTAAATTCCGGAAGCGGCTTCACAGATACGCAGTATTTT. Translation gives CASSLNSGSGFTDTQYF.

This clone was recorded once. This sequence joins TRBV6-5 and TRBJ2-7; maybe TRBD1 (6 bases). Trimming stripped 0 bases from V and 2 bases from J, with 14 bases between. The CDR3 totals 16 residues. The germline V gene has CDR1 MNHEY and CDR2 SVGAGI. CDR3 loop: CASSYSFGTIAYEQYF. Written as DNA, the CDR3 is TGTGCCAGCAGTTACTCCTTCGGGACAATCGCCTACGAGCAGTACTTC.

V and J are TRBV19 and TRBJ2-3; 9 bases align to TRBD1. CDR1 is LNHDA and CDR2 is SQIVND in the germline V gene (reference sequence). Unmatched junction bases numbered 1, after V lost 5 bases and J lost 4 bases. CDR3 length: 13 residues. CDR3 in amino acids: CASSWTGADTQYF. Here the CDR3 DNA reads TGTGCCAGTAGTTGGACAGGGGCAGATACGCAGTATTTT.

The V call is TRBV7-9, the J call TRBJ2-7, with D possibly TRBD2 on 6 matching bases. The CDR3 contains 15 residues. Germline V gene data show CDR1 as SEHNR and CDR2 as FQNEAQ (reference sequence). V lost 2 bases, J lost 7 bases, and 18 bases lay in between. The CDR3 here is CASSLIGSHGIEQYF. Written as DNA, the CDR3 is TGTGCCAGCAGCTTAATCGGGAGTCACGGCATAGAGCAGTACTTC. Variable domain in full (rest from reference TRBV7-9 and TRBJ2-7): DTGVSQNPRHKITKRGQNVTFRCDPISEHNRLYWYRQTLGQGPEFLTYFQNEAQLEKSRLLSDRFSAERPKGSFSTLEIQRTEQGDSAMYLCASSLIGSHGIEQYFGPGTRLTVT.

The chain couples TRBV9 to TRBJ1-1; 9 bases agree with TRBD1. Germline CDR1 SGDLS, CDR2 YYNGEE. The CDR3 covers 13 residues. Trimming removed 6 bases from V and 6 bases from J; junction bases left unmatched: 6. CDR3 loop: CASNTGGLSEAFF. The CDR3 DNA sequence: TGTGCCAGCAACACAGGGGGCTTGTCTGAAGCTTTCTTT.

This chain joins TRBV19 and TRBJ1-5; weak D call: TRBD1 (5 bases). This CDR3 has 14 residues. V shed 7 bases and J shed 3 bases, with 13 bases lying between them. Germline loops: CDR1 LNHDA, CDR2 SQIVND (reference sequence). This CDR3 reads CASTITGSNQPQHF. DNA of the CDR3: TGTGCCAGTACGATTACAGGTTCCAATCAGCCCCAGCATTTT. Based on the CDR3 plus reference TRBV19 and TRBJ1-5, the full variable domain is DGGITQSPKYLFRKEGQNVTLSCEQNLNHDAMYWYRQDPGQGLRLIYYSQIVNDFQKGDIAEGYSVSREKKESFPLTVTSAQKNPTAFYLCASTITGSNQPQHFGDGTRLSIL.

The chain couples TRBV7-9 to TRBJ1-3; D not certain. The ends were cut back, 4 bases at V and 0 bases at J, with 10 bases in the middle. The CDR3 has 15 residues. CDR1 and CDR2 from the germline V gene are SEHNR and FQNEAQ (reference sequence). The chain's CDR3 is CASSSTPISGNTIYF. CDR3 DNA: TGTGCCAGCAGCTCTACTCCCATCTCTGGAAACACCATATATTTT.

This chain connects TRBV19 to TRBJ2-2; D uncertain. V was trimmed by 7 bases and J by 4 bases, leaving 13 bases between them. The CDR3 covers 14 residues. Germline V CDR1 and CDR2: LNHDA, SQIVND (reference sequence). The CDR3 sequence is CASTDGRVTGELFF. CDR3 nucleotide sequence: TGTGCCAGTACGGACGGGCGCGTCACCGGGGAGCTGTTTTTT.

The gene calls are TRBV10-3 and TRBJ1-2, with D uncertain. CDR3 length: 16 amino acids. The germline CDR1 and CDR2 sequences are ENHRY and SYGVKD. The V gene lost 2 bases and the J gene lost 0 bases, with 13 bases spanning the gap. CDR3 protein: CAISEGVWESNYGYTF. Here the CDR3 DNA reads TGTGCCATCAGTGAGGGAGTCTGGGAGTCTAACTATGGCTACACCTTC.